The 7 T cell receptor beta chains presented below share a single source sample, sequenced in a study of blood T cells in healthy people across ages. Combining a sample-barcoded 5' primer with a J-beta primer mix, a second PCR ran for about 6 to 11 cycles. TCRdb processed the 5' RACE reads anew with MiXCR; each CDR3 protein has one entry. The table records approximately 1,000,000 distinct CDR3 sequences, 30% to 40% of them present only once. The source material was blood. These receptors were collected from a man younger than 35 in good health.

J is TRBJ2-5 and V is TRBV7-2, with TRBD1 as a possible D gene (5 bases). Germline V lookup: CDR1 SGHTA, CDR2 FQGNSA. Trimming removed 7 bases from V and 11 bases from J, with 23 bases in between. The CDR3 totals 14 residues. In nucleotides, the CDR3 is TGTGCCAGCAACAGACAGCCCCTAAACAATGAGCAGTACTTC. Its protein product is CASNRQPLNNEQYF.

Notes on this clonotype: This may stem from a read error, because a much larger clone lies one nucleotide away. The CDR3 DNA reads as TGCAGTGCTGGAGACACCCTTACCACAGATACGCAGTATTTT. It specifies CSAGDTLTTDTQYF. The V call is TRBV20-1, the J call TRBJ2-3; unclear D gene. Germline V gene sequence: CDR1 DFQATT, CDR2 SNEGSKA (reference sequence). This CDR3 has 14 residues.

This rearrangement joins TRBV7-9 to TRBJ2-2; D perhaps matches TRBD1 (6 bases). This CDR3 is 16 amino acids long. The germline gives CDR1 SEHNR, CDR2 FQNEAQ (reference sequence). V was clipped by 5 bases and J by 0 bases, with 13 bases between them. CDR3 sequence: CASSRSGTSNTGELFF. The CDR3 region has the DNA TGTGCCAGCAGCCGATCCGGGACATCGAACACCGGGGAGCTGTTTTTT.

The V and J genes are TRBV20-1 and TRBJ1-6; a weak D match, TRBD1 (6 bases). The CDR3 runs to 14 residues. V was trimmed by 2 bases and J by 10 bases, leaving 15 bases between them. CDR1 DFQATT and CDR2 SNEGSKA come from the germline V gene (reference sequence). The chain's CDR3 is CSARSNQGYSPLHF. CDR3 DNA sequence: TGCAGTGCTAGATCCAACCAGGGGTACTCACCCCTCCACTTT.

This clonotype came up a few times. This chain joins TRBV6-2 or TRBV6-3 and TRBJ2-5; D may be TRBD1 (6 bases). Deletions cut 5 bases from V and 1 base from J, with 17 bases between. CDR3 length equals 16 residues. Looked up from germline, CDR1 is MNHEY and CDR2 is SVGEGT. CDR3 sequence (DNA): TGTGCCAGCAGTACCGGGACAAGGGGAATCCAAGAGACCCAGTACTTC. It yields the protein CASSTGTRGIQETQYF.

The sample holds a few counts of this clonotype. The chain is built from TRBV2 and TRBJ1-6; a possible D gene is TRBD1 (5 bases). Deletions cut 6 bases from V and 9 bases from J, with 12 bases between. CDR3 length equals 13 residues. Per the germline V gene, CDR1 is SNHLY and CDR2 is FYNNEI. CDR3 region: CASRDPGGSPLHF. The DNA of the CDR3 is TGTGCCAGCAGGGACCCTGGGGGTTCACCCCTCCACTTT. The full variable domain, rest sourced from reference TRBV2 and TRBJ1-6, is EPEVTQTPSHQVTQMGQEVILRCVPISNHLYFYWYRQILGQKVEFLVSFYNNEISEKSEIFDDQFSVERPDGSNFTLKIRSTKLEDSAMYFCASRDPGGSPLHFGNGTRLTVT.

The CDR3 coding sequence is TGTGCCAGCAGCACAACGGACAGAGGAAGCAATCAGCCCCAGCATTTT. This translates into CASSTTDRGSNQPQHF. V and J are TRBV7-9 and TRBJ1-5, with D possibly being TRBD1 (6 bases). V was clipped by 5 bases and J by 1 base, with 15 bases between them. Per germline, CDR1 SEHNR and CDR2 FQNEAQ (reference sequence). This CDR3 is 16 amino acids long. The variable domain in full, with the rest retrieved from reference TRBV7-9 and TRBJ1-5, is DTGVSQNPRHKITKRGQNVTFRCDPISEHNRLYWYRQTLGQGPEFLTYFQNEAQLEKSRLLSDRFSAERPKGSFSTLEIQRTEQGDSAMYLCASSTTDRGSNQPQHFGDGTRLSIL.